The T cell receptor (beta chain) described here comes from a study of blood T cell repertoires in COVID-19. Study context: The origin of the acute and convalescent COVID-19 samples was the United States, Italy and Spain. Sample material is recorded as cDNA or gDNA derived from T cells, B-cell-depleted T cells, or PBMCs.

Authors' data handling: Estimated nucleated cell counts came from reference gene primer amplification. Assay used: immunoSEQ multiplex PCR; TCRdb lists only in-frame clones, some missing. That table is the source of V, J and clone size, and D and trimming were worked out from the DNA. Of 120,000 or so clones in the sample, around 76% were seen once. Trimming removed 1 base at V and 6 bases at J, with 19 bases between. The CDR3 covers 16 residues. The germline gives CDR1 LGHNA, CDR2 YSLEER. This clonotype was obtained from a woman older than 75 with acute or convalescent COVID-19. V and J are TRBV4-3 and TRBJ2-7, with D possibly being TRBD2 (6 bases). The sequenced sample was peripheral blood. As DNA, the CDR3 is TGCGCCAGCAGCCAAGGGAGCCGGGGAGGCCCTCTCGAGCAGTACTTC. Translation gives CASSQGSRGGPLEQYF.